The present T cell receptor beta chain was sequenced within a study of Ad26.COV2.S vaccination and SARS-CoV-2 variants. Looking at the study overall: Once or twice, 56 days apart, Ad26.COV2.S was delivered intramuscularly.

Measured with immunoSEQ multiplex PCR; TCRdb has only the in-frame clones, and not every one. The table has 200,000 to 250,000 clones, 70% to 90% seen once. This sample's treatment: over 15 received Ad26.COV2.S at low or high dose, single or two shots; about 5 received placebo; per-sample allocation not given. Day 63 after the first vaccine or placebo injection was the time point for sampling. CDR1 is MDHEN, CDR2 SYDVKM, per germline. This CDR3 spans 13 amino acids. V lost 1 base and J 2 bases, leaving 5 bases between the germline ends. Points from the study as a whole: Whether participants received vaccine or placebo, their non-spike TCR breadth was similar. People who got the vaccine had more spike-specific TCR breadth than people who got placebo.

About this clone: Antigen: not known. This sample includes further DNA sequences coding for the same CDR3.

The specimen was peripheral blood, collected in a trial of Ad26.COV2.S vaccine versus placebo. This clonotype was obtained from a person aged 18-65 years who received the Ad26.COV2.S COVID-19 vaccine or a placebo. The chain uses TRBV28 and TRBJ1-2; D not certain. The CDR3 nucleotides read TGTGCCAGCAGTTTATTAGGAAACTATGGCTACACCTTC. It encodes CASSLLGNYGYTF.